This entry lists 18 T cell receptor beta chains sequenced from one sample in a study of blood T cell repertoires in COVID-19. Data came from immunoSEQ multiplex PCR; TCRdb stores just in-frame clones and leaves some out. The sample shows fewer than 200,000 clones, around 84% of them seen only once. The sample taken for sequencing was PBMCs or T cells enriched from blood (not recorded which). Receptors were obtained from a man aged 50 or older who had recovered from COVID-19.

The CDR3 DNA reads TGTGCCAGCTCACCTGGAAGGAGCAGGGTTGCTCAGCCCCAGCATTTT. It encodes CASSPGRSRVAQPQHF. V and J are TRBV18 and TRBJ1-5; weak D call: TRBD1 (5 bases). This CDR3 is 16 amino acids long. Trimming took 3 bases from V and 6 from J, leaving 18 bases between them. CDR1 KGHSH and CDR2 LQKENI come from the germline V gene.

The chain uses TRBV7-8 and TRBJ2-7; maybe TRBD1 (6 bases). Trimming took off 5 bases at V and 5 bases at J, with 22 bases between the two ends. Germline CDR1 reads SGHVS; CDR2 reads FQNEAQ. The CDR3 spans 16 residues. The chain's CDR3 is CASSLPPGTISDEQYF. DNA of the CDR3: TGTGCCAGCAGCCTACCTCCCGGGACAATTTCCGACGAGCAGTACTTC.

V gene TRBV7-2 combines with J gene TRBJ2-1; tentatively, D is TRBD1 (6 bases). This CDR3 has 16 amino acids. In germline, CDR1 is SGHTA, CDR2 FQGNSA. Trimming took off 3 bases at V and 6 bases at J, with 18 bases between the two ends. CDR3 DNA: TGTGCCAGCAGCTTCTGGGGGCAGGGAAGGTCCAATGAGCAGTTCTTC. It codes for CASSFWGQGRSNEQFF.

To note about this clone: The junction does not match germline at one end; this may be a read error. The V and J genes are TRBV7-3 and TRBJ1-1, with D maybe TRBD1 (5 bases). CDR1 SGHTA and CDR2 FQGTGA come from the germline V gene. This CDR3 has 13 amino acids. The CDR3 nucleotides are TGTGCCAGCAGCTTACAGGGTTACACTGGAGCTTTCTTT. Encoded protein: CASSLQGYTGAFF.

The J gene is TRBJ1-2, the V gene TRBV15, with 8 bases lining up with TRBD1. CDR1 is LNHNV and CDR2 is YYDKDF in the germline V gene (reference sequence). CDR3 length: 15 amino acids. The J segment lost 2 bases and the V segment lost 4 bases, leaving 6 bases of the junction unmatched. The CDR3 DNA reads TGTGCCACCAGCAAATCGACAGGGGAGAACTATGGCTACACCTTC. Protein sequence: CATSKSTGENYGYTF.

The chain has TRBV7-9 and TRBJ2-3; 11 bases agree with TRBD2. Per the germline V gene, CDR1 is SEHNR and CDR2 is FQNEAQ (reference sequence). V was clipped by 4 bases and J by 0 bases; unmatched bases: 9. The CDR3 loop spans 18 amino acids. The CDR3 loop is CASSSRLAGLTSTDTQYF. In DNA form, the CDR3 reads TGTGCCAGCAGCTCTAGACTAGCGGGGTTAACTAGCACAGATACGCAGTATTTT.

The chain links TRBV4-3 to TRBJ1-6; 9 bases map to TRBD1. The CDR3 has 16 residues. V was clipped by 2 bases and J by 7 bases; unmatched bases: 6. CDR1 LGHNA and CDR2 YSLEER come from the germline V gene. The CDR3 sequence: CASSQLTGTGNSPLHF. The CDR3 bases are TGCGCCAGCAGCCAACTCACCGGGACAGGGAATTCACCCCTCCACTTT.

The chain has TRBV3-1 (or the pseudogene TRBV3-2) and TRBJ1-2; possible D gene TRBD1, 5 bases. Germline-derived CDR1 and CDR2 are LGHDT and YNNKEL (reference sequence). Trimming cost V 1 base and J 4 bases, with 13 bases left between them. The CDR3 contains 15 residues. DNA for the CDR3: TGTGCCAGCAGCCAAGTTTTAGACAGAAGCTATGGCTACACCTTC. The encoded protein is CASSQVLDRSYGYTF.

This chain connects TRBV5-1 to TRBJ2-1; TRBD1 matches 10 bases. Germline V gene lookup returns CDR1 SGHRS and CDR2 YFSETQ. The CDR3 is 15 amino acids. Trimming removed 3 bases from V and 2 bases from J; junction bases left unmatched: 2. This CDR3 is CASSSTGGTYNEQFF. The DNA of the CDR3 is TGCGCCAGCAGCTCGACAGGGGGCACCTACAATGAGCAGTTCTTC.

The chain joins TRBV7-9 to TRBJ1-1; D may be TRBD1 (5 bases). Trimming pared 1 base from V and 0 bases from J, leaving 9 bases between. The CDR3 contains 15 residues. The germline gives CDR1 SEHNR, CDR2 FQNEAQ (reference sequence). CDR3 residues: CASSLVQAMNTEAFF. In nucleotides, the CDR3 is TGTGCCAGCAGCTTAGTACAGGCTATGAACACTGAAGCTTTCTTT.

The V and J genes are TRBV19 and TRBJ1-5, with D perhaps TRBD1 (5 bases). Per the germline V gene, CDR1 is LNHDA and CDR2 is SQIVND (reference sequence). V lost 9 bases to trimming and J lost 6 bases, with 18 bases between them. The CDR3 runs 14 residues. In DNA form, the CDR3 reads TGTGCCAGCCGAATCGGAGGGGAGGGTCAGCCCCAGCATTTT. This encodes CASRIGGEGQPQHF.

The chain uses TRBV7-8 and TRBJ2-7; perhaps TRBD2 as D (6 bases). CDR1 and CDR2 from the germline V gene are SGHVS and FQNEAQ. V was clipped by 3 bases and J by 6 bases, with 12 bases between them. This CDR3 has 13 amino acids. The CDR3 is CASSFRRGGEQYF. The CDR3 DNA follows: TGTGCCAGCAGCTTCAGGCGGGGCGGCGAGCAGTACTTC.

The chain combines TRBV7-6 with TRBJ1-4, with D perhaps TRBD1 (5 bases). Trimming cost V 2 bases and J 7 bases, with 11 bases left between them. The germline V gene has CDR1 SGHVS and CDR2 FNYEAQ. The CDR3 length is 14 residues. CDR3 bases: TGTGCCAGCAGCTTATCTACAGGAACTGAAAAACTGTTTTTT. This codes for CASSLSTGTEKLFF.

The gene calls are TRBV20-1 and TRBJ2-1; 13 bases are shared with TRBD2. The V gene end was trimmed by 3 bases and the J gene end by 7 bases; junction bases not matched to a gene: 3. The CDR3 loop spans 14 amino acids. The V gene's germline CDR1 is DFQATT and CDR2 SNEGSKA (reference sequence). The CDR3 region has the DNA TGCAGTGCTAGTAAGGGACTAGCGGGAAATGAGCAGTTCTTC. This gives the protein CSASKGLAGNEQFF.

This chain joins TRBV28 and TRBJ1-2; tentative D call: TRBD1 (6 bases). CDR3 size: 12 residues. V was clipped by 3 bases and J by 7 bases, with 9 bases between them. Germline assignment: CDR1 MDHEN and CDR2 SYDVKM. The CDR3 spells CASSFRTAGYTF. CDR3 DNA sequence: TGTGCCAGCAGTTTTCGGACAGCTGGCTACACCTTC.

The chain combines TRBV18 with TRBJ1-2, with a tentative D call TRBD1 (6 bases). Trimming left V 4 bases short and J 2 bases short, with 14 bases between. This CDR3 is 15 amino acids long. CDR1 is KGHSH, CDR2 LQKENI, per germline. Here the CDR3 reads CASSLETGINYGYTF. The DNA for the CDR3 is TGTGCCAGCTCACTAGAGACAGGTATCAACTATGGCTACACCTTC.

This clone was recorded once. The chain recombines TRBV7-9 with TRBJ2-2; D is undetermined. The CDR3 loop spans 12 amino acids. Germline CDR1 reads SEHNR; CDR2 reads FQNEAQ (reference sequence). V dropped 8 bases and J dropped 3 bases, with 7 bases sitting between them. The DNA of the CDR3 is TGTGCCAGCTCGTCGTACACCGGGGAGCTGTTTTTT. This codes for CASSSYTGELFF.

This clone was seen once. CDR3 sequence: CASSERGGNNYGYTF. The DNA of the CDR3 is TGTGCCAGCAGTGAAAGGGGGGGGAATAACTATGGCTACACCTTC. This chain uses TRBV6-1 with TRBJ1-2; a weak D match, TRBD1 (6 bases). Germline CDR1 reads MNHNS; CDR2 reads SASEGT. The CDR3 consists of 15 residues. The V gene lost 2 bases and the J gene lost 1 base, with 11 bases spanning the gap.